The following is a T cell receptor (beta chain) sequence with its context. This specimen comes from a study of blood T cell repertoires in COVID-19. Overall study: COVID-19 samples collected from the United States, Italy and Spain covered acute and convalescent phases. From T cells, B-cell-depleted T cells, or PBMCs came the material, which was cDNA or gDNA.

Profiled with immunoSEQ multiplex PCR; TCRdb holds only in-frame clones, not every one. The sample yields about 170,000 clones, more than 85% seen once. CDR1 is KGHDR, CDR2 SFDVKD, per germline. V was trimmed by 9 bases and J by 12 bases, leaving 16 bases between them. The CDR3 extends over 12 amino acids. The receptor was isolated from an elderly woman in a cohort sampled during active or convalescent COVID-19. Specimen: peripheral blood. The chain uses TRBV24-1 and TRBJ1-4, with D perhaps matching TRBD1 (5 bases). The CDR3 region has the DNA TGTGCCACCTCGGAGGGAAAAGGGGAACTGTTTTTT. Protein sequence: CATSEGKGELFF.